One and the same sample provided the 25 T cell receptor beta chains below, sequenced in a study of shared T cell receptors in the human thymus. TCRdb's copy holds only in-frame clones and misses some; the assay was immunoSEQ multiplex PCR. The repertoire consists of approximately 730,000 clones, with approximately 85% occurring once and the leading ten covering about 0.011%. These data were likewise used in another study, on human thymus T cells.

Material for sequencing was thymocytes. The receptor source for this set is a girl less than two years old with a congenital heart defect.

The chain combines TRBV4-1 with TRBJ1-5, with D unresolved. Germline lookup yields CDR1 MGHRA and CDR2 YSYEKL. Trimming pared 4 bases from V and 4 bases from J, leaving 8 bases between. This CDR3 has 13 amino acids. CDR3 residues: CASSPELNQPQHF. CDR3 coding DNA: TGCGCCAGCAGCCCGGAGTTGAATCAGCCCCAGCATTTT.

In this sample, this clone turned up once. The chain has TRBV4-3 and TRBJ2-3, with a weak D call TRBD2 (5 bases). In germline, CDR1 is LGHNA, CDR2 YSLEER. CDR3 size: 17 residues. The V end lost 1 base, the J end lost 1 base, and 15 bases lay between the germline ends. The CDR3: CASSQVRERRCTDTQYF. The CDR3, as DNA: TGCGCCAGCAGCCAAGTTCGGGAACGGCGGTGCACAGATACGCAGTATTTT.

This chain joins TRBV6-4 and TRBJ1-1; the D gene is possibly TRBD1 (5 bases). The V and J ends lost 8 bases and 1 base respectively, with 20 bases between them. CDR1 is MRHNA and CDR2 is SNTAGT in the germline V gene. The CDR3 consists of 16 residues. The chain's CDR3 is CASSLEGRGGNTEAFF. CDR3 coding DNA: TGTGCCAGCTCCTTGGAGGGACGGGGGGGGAACACTGAAGCTTTCTTT.

J is TRBJ1-1 and V is TRBV4-1; D not resolved. The CDR3 loop spans 17 amino acids. Germline assignment: CDR1 MGHRA and CDR2 YSYEKL. Trimming took 0 bases from V and 1 from J, leaving 15 bases between them. The CDR3 protein is CASSQDFPGRANTEAFF. The CDR3 nucleotides are TGCGCCAGCAGCCAAGATTTTCCCGGTCGAGCGAACACTGAAGCTTTCTTT.

The rearrangement links TRBV6-4 to TRBJ2-3; D perhaps matches TRBD1 (5 bases). The CDR3 is made up of 14 amino acids. V lost 6 bases, J lost 2 bases, and 12 bases lay in between. Germline CDR1 is MRHNA and CDR2 is SNTAGT. The CDR3 coding sequence is TGTGCCAGCAGCGCAGTAGGGGACACAGATACGCAGTATTTT. This encodes CASSAVGDTDTQYF.

This clone was recorded a few times. The V call is TRBV28, the J call TRBJ2-1, with a weak D call TRBD2 (5 bases). V lost 2 bases to trimming and J lost 1 base, with 18 bases between them. Germline loops: CDR1 MDHEN, CDR2 SYDVKM. The CDR3 has 18 residues. CDR3 in amino acids: CASSLPCRSGQSYNEQFF. For the CDR3, the DNA is TGTGCCAGCAGTTTACCGTGTAGAAGCGGCCAATCCTACAATGAGCAGTTCTTC.

The chain recombines TRBV6-9 with TRBJ2-1; 13 nucleotides align to TRBD2. The CDR3 covers 20 residues. CDR1 and CDR2 from the germline V gene are MNHGY and SVAAGI. Trimming took 2 bases from V and 0 from J; bases not matched to a gene: 10. CDR3 in amino acids: CASSYRLAGGLTSSYNEQFF. Written as DNA, the CDR3 is TGTGCCAGCAGTTATAGACTAGCGGGGGGCTTAACGAGCTCCTACAATGAGCAGTTCTTC.

The J gene is TRBJ1-1, the V gene TRBV12-5, with 7 bases matching TRBD1. V gave up 3 bases and J gave up 8 bases; unmatched junction bases: 0. The length of the CDR3 is 11 residues. Germline CDR1 reads LGHNT; CDR2 reads FRNRAP. For the CDR3, the DNA is TGTGCTAGTGGTTTACAGGGGGAAGCTTTCTTT. Translating it yields CASGLQGEAFF.

This rearrangement joins TRBV7-3 to TRBJ2-6; possible D gene TRBD2, 5 bases. The CDR3 is 16 residues long. The germline V and J ends were trimmed by 5 bases and 0 bases, with 11 bases remaining between them. Germline assignment: CDR1 SGHTA and CDR2 FQGTGA. In DNA, the CDR3 is TGTGCCAGCAGCCCTAGCTGGAGCTCTGGGGCCAACGTCCTGACTTTC. Its translation: CASSPSWSSGANVLTF.

With regard to this clone: Other DNA sequences in the sample encode the same CDR3. The rearrangement joins TRBV27 to TRBJ1-5; maybe TRBD1 (5 bases). Germline lookup yields CDR1 MNHEY and CDR2 SMNVEV (reference sequence). Deletions cut 0 bases from V and 2 bases from J, with 5 bases between. This CDR3 contains 14 residues. For the CDR3, the DNA is TGTGCCAGCAGTTTATCAGGGGGCAATCAGCCCCAGCATTTT. Its translation is CASSLSGGNQPQHF.

This clone came up a few times. The chain employs TRBV7-2 and TRBJ2-7, with TRBD1 matching 7 bases. The CDR3 loop spans 14 amino acids. The germline V gene encodes CDR1 SGHTA and CDR2 FQGNSA. Trimming cost V 4 bases and J 2 bases; bases outside gene matches: 5. CDR3 coding DNA: TGTGCCAGCAGCTCAACGACAGGGCCCTACGAGCAGTACTTC. Translation: CASSSTTGPYEQYF. Looking up the rest from reference TRBV7-2 and TRBJ2-7 gives the full variable domain: GAGVSQSPSNKVTEKGKDVELRCDPISGHTALYWYRQSLGQGLEFLIYFQGNSAPDKSGLPSDRFSAERTGGSVSTLTIQRTQQEDSAVYLCASSSTTGPYEQYFGPGTRLTVT.

This chain joins TRBV27 and TRBJ2-5, with D possibly matching TRBD2 (5 bases). Looked up from germline, CDR1 is MNHEY and CDR2 is SMNVEV (reference sequence). CDR3 length equals 16 residues. Trimming stripped 5 bases from V and 2 bases from J, with 18 bases between. The CDR3 nucleotides are TGTGCCAGCAGTCACCGACCATCGACTAAGCAAGAGACCCAGTACTTC. Its protein is CASSHRPSTKQETQYF.

The chain links TRBV6-5 to TRBJ2-2; D is possibly TRBD2 (6 bases). Trimming took 0 bases from V and 6 from J, leaving 11 bases between them. Germline CDR1 reads MNHEY; CDR2 reads SVGAGI. The CDR3 is made up of 15 amino acids. In nucleotides, the CDR3 is TGTGCCAGCAGTTACTCCGAACTAGCCGCCGGGGAGCTGTTTTTT. It translates to CASSYSELAAGELFF.

The gene calls are TRBV2 and TRBJ1-2; D possibly corresponds to TRBD1 (5 bases). The CDR3 consists of 13 residues. Deletions cut 9 bases from V and 8 bases from J, with 19 bases between. Germline V gene sequence: CDR1 SNHLY, CDR2 FYNNEI. The CDR3 DNA sequence: TGTGCCAGGGGGCGGGGATCGGGGGGAGGCTACACCTTC. This translates into CARGRGSGGGYTF.

This chain connects TRBV10-1 to TRBJ2-1, with D maybe TRBD2 (6 bases). The CDR3 sequence is 11 residues long. CDR1 WNHNN and CDR2 SYGVQD come from the germline V gene (reference sequence). The ends were cut back, 8 bases at V and 6 bases at J, with 8 bases in the middle. The CDR3 DNA reads as TGCGCCAGCCAGGAGGGCAATGAGCAGTTCTTC. The encoded protein is CASQEGNEQFF.

The genes are TRBV4-2 and TRBJ1-2, with D possibly matching TRBD1 (5 bases). Germline V CDR1 and CDR2: LGHNA, YNFKEQ. The CDR3 spans 14 residues. V lost 4 bases and J 8 bases, leaving 17 bases between the germline ends. The CDR3 DNA is TGTGCCAGCAGCCCCTCTATGGGGCTCGGCGGCTACACCTTC. Translation gives CASSPSMGLGGYTF.

This clone turned up a few times. The chain combines TRBV5-8 with TRBJ1-3; a possible D gene is TRBD1 (5 bases). Germline values: CDR1 SGHTS, CDR2 YDEGEE. V lost 0 bases, J lost 0 bases, and 22 bases lay in between. The CDR3 spans 20 residues. CDR3: CASSLEWGRTTLTSGNTIYF. CDR3 nucleotides: TGTGCCAGCAGCTTGGAATGGGGCAGGACAACCCTTACCTCTGGAAACACCATATATTTT.

The chain links TRBV5-1 to TRBJ2-7, with 10 positions matching TRBD1. J was trimmed by 3 bases and V by 4 bases; bases with no gene match: 4. This CDR3 contains 14 residues. Germline V CDR1 and CDR2: SGHRS, YFSETQ. CDR3: CASSPDRGDYEQYF. CDR3 DNA: TGCGCCAGCAGCCCGGACAGGGGGGACTACGAGCAGTACTTC.

The rearrangement uses TRBV9 and TRBJ1-3, with 7 bases that match TRBD1. This CDR3 has 17 amino acids. The trim removed 0 bases at V and 2 bases at J, leaving 8 bases unmatched. Germline V gives CDR1 SGDLS, CDR2 YYNGEE. CDR3 sequence: CASSVAQTGSPGNTIYF. The CDR3 DNA sequence: TGTGCCAGCAGCGTAGCTCAGACAGGGTCTCCTGGAAACACCATATATTTT.

The rearrangement links TRBV11-2 to TRBJ1-3, with D possibly TRBD1 on 5 matching bases. V lost 1 base, J lost 4 bases, and 14 bases lay in between. Germline CDR1 is SGHAT and CDR2 is FQNNGV. This CDR3 is 16 amino acids long. CDR3: CASSLVSSGIGNTIYF. The CDR3 DNA reads TGTGCCAGCAGCTTAGTCTCGTCAGGGATCGGAAACACCATATATTTT.

The chain carries TRBV19 and TRBJ1-5; a weak D match, TRBD1 (5 bases). CDR1 is LNHDA, CDR2 SQIVND, per germline (reference sequence). This CDR3 is built from 15 residues. The V end lost 0 bases, the J end lost 5 bases, and 11 bases lay between the germline ends. The CDR3 DNA is TGTGCCAGTAGTATAGACAGGGAAGGGGATCAGCCCCAGCATTTT. Protein sequence: CASSIDREGDQPQHF. Together with reference TRBV19 and TRBJ1-5, the CDR3 gives the full variable domain: DGGITQSPKYLFRKEGQNVTLSCEQNLNHDAMYWYRQDPGQGLRLIYYSQIVNDFQKGDIAEGYSVSREKKESFPLTVTSAQKNPTAFYLCASSIDREGDQPQHFGDGTRLSIL.

The V gene is TRBV12-5, the J gene TRBJ1-1; 8 positions match TRBD1. The CDR3 is 14 amino acids. Germline CDR1 LGHNT, CDR2 FRNRAP. V gave up 1 base and J gave up 11 bases; unmatched junction bases: 9. Here the CDR3 reads CASGLGPQGAVAFF. The CDR3 nucleotides read TGTGCTAGTGGTTTGGGCCCGCAGGGGGCAGTCGCTTTCTTT.

V gene TRBV13 combines with J gene TRBJ1-1; TRBD1 aligns across 9 bases. J lost 3 bases, V lost 5 bases, and 7 bases had no gene match. This CDR3 has 15 amino acids. Germline CDR1 reads PRHDT; CDR2 reads FYEKMQ (reference sequence). The CDR3 bases are TGTGCCAGCAGCCCACCGGACAGGGGATACACTGAAGCTTTCTTT. It encodes CASSPPDRGYTEAFF.

This CDR3 is CASSQSQGAREKLFF. In DNA form, the CDR3 reads TGTGCCAGCAGCCAATCACAGGGGGCCCGGGAAAAACTGTTTTTT. The V gene is TRBV7-9, the J gene TRBJ1-4; TRBD1 matches 9 bases. V dropped 5 bases and J dropped 8; count of bases not matched to a gene: 9. The CDR3 extends over 15 amino acids. Germline V lookup: CDR1 SEHNR, CDR2 FQNEAQ (reference sequence).

V is TRBV14 and J is TRBJ2-7; maybe TRBD1 (6 bases). The V end lost 4 bases, the J end lost 3 bases, and 10 bases lay between the germline ends. Germline CDR1 is SGHDN and CDR2 is FVKESK. The CDR3 contains 13 residues. CDR3 bases: TGTGCCAGCAGCCTTCCCAGGGGCTACGAGCAGTACTTC. This gives the protein CASSLPRGYEQYF. The full variable domain, in which reference TRBV14 and TRBJ2-7 provide the parts outside the CDR3, is EAGVTQFPSHSVIEKGQTVTLRCDPISGHDNLYWYRRVMGKEIKFLLHFVKESKQDESGMPNNRFLAERTGGTYSTLKVQPAELEDSGVYFCASSLPRGYEQYFGPGTRLTVT.